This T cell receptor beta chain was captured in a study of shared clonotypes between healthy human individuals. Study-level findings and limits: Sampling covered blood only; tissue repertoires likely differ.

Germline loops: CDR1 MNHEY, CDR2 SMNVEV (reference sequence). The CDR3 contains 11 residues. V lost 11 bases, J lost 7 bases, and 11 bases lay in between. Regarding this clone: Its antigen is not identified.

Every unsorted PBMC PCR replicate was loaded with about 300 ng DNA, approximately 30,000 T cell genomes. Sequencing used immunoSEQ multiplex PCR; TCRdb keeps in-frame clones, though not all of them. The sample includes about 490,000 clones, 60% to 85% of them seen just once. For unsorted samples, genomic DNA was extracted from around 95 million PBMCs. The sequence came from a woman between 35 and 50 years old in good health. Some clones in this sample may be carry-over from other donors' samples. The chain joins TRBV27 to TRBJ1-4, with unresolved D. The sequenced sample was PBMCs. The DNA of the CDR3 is TGTGCCTCCGACGGGGTTGAAAAACTGTTTTTT. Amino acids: CASDGVEKLFF.